This T cell receptor beta chain was observed in a study of vaccination and CD4 T cells after COVID-19. The length of the CDR3 is 15 residues. Germline assignment: CDR1 DFQATT and CDR2 SNEGSKA (reference sequence). V shed 6 bases and J 6 bases; nucleotides not matched to a gene: 13. Treatment specified: roughly 11-day PBMC culture with coronavirus spike peptide pools or control peptides (ViraFEST assay). Cultured CD4+ T cells had their DNA profiled by the Oncomine TCR Beta short-read assay. TCRdb recomputed calls from the PCR reads with MiXCR, one row per CDR3 protein. The table shows about 12,000 distinct CDR3 sequences, with about 50% occurring only once. Notes on this clonotype: Its antigen is as yet unknown.

This TCR was recovered from a human donor who had recovered from COVID-19. The rearrangement joins TRBV20-1 to TRBJ2-3, with 9 positions matching TRBD2. The source material was CD4+ T cells from blood, cultured in vitro. The CDR3 sequence is CSAKRLAGVGDTQYF. The CDR3 coding sequence is TGCAGTGCCAAACGGTTAGCGGGAGTAGGGGATACGCAGTATTTT.